This T cell receptor beta chain is from a study of regulatory T cells in long-lasting Graves disease. About the study: Antithyroid drugs had been taken by newly diagnosed Graves' patients for under 3 months.

The length of the CDR3 is 14 residues. V was shortened by 7 bases and J by 1 base, with 16 bases between the two germline ends. The germline gives CDR1 SQVTM, CDR2 ANQGSEA. Investigators prepared the TCR beta libraries by applying iRepertoire HTBI primers and Arm-PCR of CDR3 regions. In TCRdb, the multiplex PCR reads were re-called with MiXCR into one record per CDR3 protein. Among 300,000 to 400,000 distinct CDR3 sequences listed, 15% were seen once. This clonotype was recorded at least ten times. What it binds is not known. The study, taken as a whole, reports: Newly diagnosed disease favored TRBV20-1 and TRBJ2-1 over persistent disease.

Indicated time point: newly diagnosed GD, antithyroid drugs for less than 3 months. There was RNA extracted from PBMCs, and the TCR library was made from it. Patients all came to the study from an endocrinology department in Xi'an, China. The chain uses TRBV29-1 and TRBJ1-1, with D tentatively TRBD1 (5 bases). This sequence was found in a female donor with Graves disease. The specimen comprised peripheral blood mononuclear cells (PBMCs), sampled at new diagnosis, from a patient treated with antithyroid drugs. CDR3 residues: CSGGPATENTEAFF. The CDR3 DNA reads TGCAGCGGGGGTCCGGCGACAGAGAACACTGAAGCTTTCTTT.